Below, one TCR beta chain is given with its context. The data were taken from a study of blood T cell repertoires in COVID-19. Produced via immunoSEQ multiplex PCR; TCRdb's table is partial and in-frame only. This sample has roughly 400,000 clones, with just over 90% found just once. Germline V gives CDR1 SNHLY, CDR2 FYNNEI. V lost 2 bases and J lost 5, with 15 bases in between. This CDR3 region has 15 residues. The origin of this receptor is a woman aged 40 to 49 who had been exposed to COVID-19. The chain joins TRBV2 to TRBJ1-2, with a possible D match to TRBD1 (5 bases). Sequencing was performed on PBMCs or T cells enriched from blood (not recorded which). The CDR3 region has the DNA TGTGCCAGCAGTGAACTCCAGGGTAAGGGTTATGGCTACACCTTC. As protein: CASSELQGKGYGYTF.